What follows is one T cell receptor beta chain and its context. Participants, about 18 to 90 years old, spanned more than 20 US areas. Participants had their cohort set by participant-reported clinical history. V dropped 5 bases and J dropped 6 bases, with 13 bases sitting between them. The CDR3 has 13 residues. The germline gives CDR1 SEHNR, CDR2 FQNEAQ (reference sequence). The data were obtained in a study of blood T cell repertoires in COVID-19. Across the whole study: PBMCs, B-cell-depleted T cells, or T cells were the source of the cDNA or gDNA that made up the material.

Original processing notes: For nucleated cells, counts were estimated from reference gene primer amplification. Some clones are missing from TCRdb's copy, which holds only in-frame ones; the method was immunoSEQ multiplex PCR. Clonal size and the V and J genes are those of that table, whereas D and trimming came from the DNA. The table includes approximately 250,000 clones, about 91% detected once. This chain links TRBV7-9 with TRBJ1-1; no reliable D call. The clonotype was recovered from a woman aged 40-49 years with acute COVID-19. Source material: PBMCs or T cells enriched from blood (not recorded which). CDR3 amino acids: CASSPTGSPEAFF. DNA for the CDR3: TGTGCCAGCAGCCCGACGGGGAGTCCTGAAGCTTTCTTT.